This T cell receptor (beta chain) was captured in a study of Ad26.COV2.S vaccination and SARS-CoV-2 variants. Using immunoSEQ multiplex PCR, the repertoire was profiled, and TCRdb retains in-frame clones only, with some absent. The sample lists about 440,000 clones, around 90% seen once, with approximately 4.5% in the top ten. Treatment specified: about 20 received Ad26.COV2.S at low or high dose, single or two shots; about 5 received placebo; per-sample allocation not given. The samples were gathered on day 63 after the first injection of vaccine or placebo. Its platform was an Ad26 vector, and its expressed antigen was Wuhan-strain SARS-CoV-2 spike. This CDR3 is built from 19 residues. Germline CDR1 is MDHEN and CDR2 is SYDVKM. V lost 3 bases and J lost 0; bases outside the gene matches: 14. This clone was seen a handful of times.

The V gene is TRBV28, the J gene TRBJ1-5; 7 bases align to TRBD1. Source: peripheral blood, taken in a trial of Ad26.COV2.S vaccine versus placebo. This clonotype was sampled from a person aged 18 to 59 who received the Ad26.COV2.S COVID-19 vaccine or a placebo. The CDR3 reads CASSLILGRGLLSNQPQHF. CDR3 coding DNA: TGTGCCAGCAGTTTGATCTTAGGGAGGGGGCTCCTTAGCAATCAGCCCCAGCATTTT.